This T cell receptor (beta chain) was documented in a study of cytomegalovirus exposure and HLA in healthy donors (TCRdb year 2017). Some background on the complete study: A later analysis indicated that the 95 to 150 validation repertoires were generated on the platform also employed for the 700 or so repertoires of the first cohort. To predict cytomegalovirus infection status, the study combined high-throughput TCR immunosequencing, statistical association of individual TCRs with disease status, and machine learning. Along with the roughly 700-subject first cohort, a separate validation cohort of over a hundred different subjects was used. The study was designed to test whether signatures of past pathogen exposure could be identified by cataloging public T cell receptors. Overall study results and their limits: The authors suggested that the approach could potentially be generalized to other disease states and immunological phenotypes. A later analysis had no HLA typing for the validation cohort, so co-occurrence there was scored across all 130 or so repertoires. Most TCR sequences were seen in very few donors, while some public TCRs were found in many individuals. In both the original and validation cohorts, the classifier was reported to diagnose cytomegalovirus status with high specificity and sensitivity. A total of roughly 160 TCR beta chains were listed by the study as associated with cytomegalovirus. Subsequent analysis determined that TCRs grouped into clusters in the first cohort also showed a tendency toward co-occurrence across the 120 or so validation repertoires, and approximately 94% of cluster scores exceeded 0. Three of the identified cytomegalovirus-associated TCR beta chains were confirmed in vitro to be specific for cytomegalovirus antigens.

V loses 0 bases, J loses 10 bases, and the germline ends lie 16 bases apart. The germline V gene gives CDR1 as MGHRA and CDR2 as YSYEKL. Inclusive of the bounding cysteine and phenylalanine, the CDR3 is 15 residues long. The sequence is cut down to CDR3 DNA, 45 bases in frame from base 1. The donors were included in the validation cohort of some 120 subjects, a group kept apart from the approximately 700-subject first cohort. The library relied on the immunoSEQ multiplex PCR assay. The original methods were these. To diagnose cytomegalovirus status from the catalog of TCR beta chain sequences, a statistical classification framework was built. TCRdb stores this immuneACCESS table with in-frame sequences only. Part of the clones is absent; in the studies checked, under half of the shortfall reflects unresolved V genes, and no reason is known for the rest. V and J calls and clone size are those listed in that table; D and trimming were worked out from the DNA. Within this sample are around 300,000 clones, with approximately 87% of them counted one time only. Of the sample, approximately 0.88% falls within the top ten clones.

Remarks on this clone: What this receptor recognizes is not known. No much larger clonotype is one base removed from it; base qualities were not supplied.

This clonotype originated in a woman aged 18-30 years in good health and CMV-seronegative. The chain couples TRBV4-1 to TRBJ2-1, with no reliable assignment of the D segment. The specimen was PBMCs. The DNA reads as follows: TGCGCCAGCAGCCAAGAGGGCAGTCGGTTCGAGGAGCAGTTCTTC. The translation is CASSQEGSRFEEQFF.